This is a list of T cell receptor beta chains from one sample in a study of OX40 agonist ivuxolimab in advanced cancers. The table came from immunoSEQ multiplex PCR; TCRdb's copy has only in-frame clones and leaves some out. The data show about 35,000 clones, 65% to 75% seen once. Sequenced material: CD4+ or CD8+ T cells sorted from blood, taken in a trial of the OX40 agonist ivuxolimab. The receptors come from an adult with an advanced solid tumor such as melanoma, head and neck, liver or kidney cancer. The CDR3 runs from the conserved cysteine through the conserved F or W. The D gene is left open where the match is weak. Clone size, where shown, is once, few, many, or a class for clones that have expanded.

>-|-|TRBJ2-6|TRBV6-9
CASSPRGAGANVLTF
TGTGCCAGCAGCCCTAGGGGGGCCGGGGCCAACGTCCTGACTTTC
>-|-|TRBJ2-3|TRBV7-2
CASSLPRDITNTQYF
TGTGCCAGCAGCTTACCCCGGGACATCACAAATACGCAGTATTTT
>-|-|TRBJ1-4|TRBV27
CASKPRVGEKLFF
TGTGCCAGCAAGCCCAGGGTAGGGGAAAAACTGTTTTTT
>TRBD2|-|TRBJ2-1|TRBV6-5
CASRLAGGNEQFF
TGTGCCAGCAGACTAGCGGGGGGGAATGAGCAGTTCTTC
>TRBD2|-|TRBJ2-3|TRBV2
CASSAGGPGKYF
TGTGCCAGCAGTGCGGGGGGGCCCGGCAAGTATTTT
>-|-|TRBJ1-3|TRBV4-2
CASSQAGGSGNTIYF
TGTGCCAGCAGCCAGGCGGGGGGCTCTGGAAACACCATATATTTT
>-|-|TRBJ1-1|TRBV30
CAWGRMNTEAFF
TGTGCCTGGGGCAGAATGAACACTGAAGCTTTCTTT
>-|-|TRBJ1-5|TRBV19
CASSRDRYQPQHF
TGTGCCAGTAGCCGTGACAGATATCAGCCCCAGCATTTT
>-|once|TRBJ2-2|TRBV5-1
CASSSTGWDTGELFF
TGCGCCAGCAGCTCTACAGGGTGGGACACCGGGGAGCTGTTTTTT
>-|-|TRBJ2-3|TRBV2
CASRFTGPDTQYF
TGTGCCAGCAGATTTACAGGGCCAGATACGCAGTATTTT
>-|-|TRBJ2-3|TRBV7-9
CASSLEWTQYF
TGTGCCAGCAGCTTAGAATGGACGCAGTATTTT
>TRBD1|-|TRBJ2-7|TRBV10-2
CALRDSTSHEQYF
TGCGCCCTCAGGGACAGCACCTCCCACGAGCAGTACTTC
>-|-|TRBJ1-1|TRBV18
CASSPPMNTEAFF
TGTGCCAGCTCACCTCCCATGAACACTGAAGCTTTCTTT
>-|-|TRBJ2-1|TRBV6-6
CASSQSFGGYNEQFF
TGTGCCAGCAGTCAGAGCTTTGGCGGTTACAATGAGCAGTTCTTC
>TRBD1|-|TRBJ1-6|TRBV5-5
CANSWTDRGSSPLHF
TGTGCCAACAGCTGGACGGACAGGGGGAGTTCACCCCTCCACTTT
>TRBD2|-|TRBJ2-4|TRBV7-2
CASSPGGGLAKNIQYF
TGTGCCAGCAGCCCCGGGGGGGGGTTAGCCAAAAACATTCAGTACTTC
>-|-|TRBJ2-1|TRBV21-1
CASSKALHEQFF
TGTGCCAGCAGCAAAGCGCTACATGAGCAGTTCTTC
>-|-|TRBJ1-1|TRBV7-9
CASSLVEGEAFF
TGTGCCAGCAGCTTAGTTGAGGGTGAAGCTTTCTTT
>TRBD1|-|TRBJ1-5|TRBV6-5
CASRQTGFNQPQHF
TGTGCCAGCAGGCAGACAGGGTTCAATCAGCCCCAGCATTTT
>-|once|TRBJ1-2|TRBV7-3
CASSLNPAGGEGYTF
TGTGCCAGCAGCTTAAACCCGGCGGGGGGAGAAGGCTACACCTTC
>-|few|TRBJ1-6|TRBV7-6
CASSLFPDFYNSPLHF
TGTGCCAGCAGCTTATTTCCGGATTTCTATAATTCACCCCTCCACTTT
>-|few|TRBJ1-2|TRBV6-6
CASSYGLSLDGYTF
TGTGCCAGCAGTTACGGCCTGTCTCTGGATGGCTACACCTTC
>-|-|TRBJ1-2|TRBV2
CASSEDREGYGYTF
TGTGCCAGCAGTGAAGACAGGGAAGGTTATGGCTACACCTTC
>TRBD2|few|TRBJ2-1|TRBV10-3
CAINPRRGANNEQFF
TGTGCCATCAACCCGCGGCGGGGGGCTAACAATGAGCAGTTCTTC
>-|-|TRBJ2-1|TRBV13
CASSLEMLGDDSRWGEQFF
TGTGCCAGCAGCTTAGAAATGTTGGGTGACGACTCCCGATGGGGTGAGCAGTTCTTC
>TRBD1|few|TRBJ1-5|TRBV5-1
CASSPDRGDQPQHF
TGCGCCAGCAGCCCGGACAGGGGAGATCAGCCCCAGCATTTT
>-|-|TRBJ1-5|TRBV25-1
CASSGGYNQPQHF
TGTGCCAGCAGTGGAGGATACAATCAGCCCCAGCATTTT
>-|-|TRBJ1-2|TRBV28
CASINTQKGYTF
TGTGCCAGCATTAATACCCAGAAAGGCTACACCTTC
>TRBD2|-|TRBJ2-2|TRBV10-2
CASNRGGPNTGELFF
TGCGCCAGCAACCGGGGGGGCCCGAACACCGGGGAGCTGTTTTTT
>TRBD1|large|TRBJ2-3|TRBV9
CASSVAGTGGGDTQYF
TGTGCCAGCAGCGTAGCGGGTACAGGGGGTGGAGATACGCAGTATTTT
>TRBD2|-|TRBJ2-3|TRBV5-6
CASSLRIAGGPDTQYF
TGTGCCAGCAGCCTGCGGATAGCGGGGGGCCCAGATACGCAGTATTTT
>-|-|TRBJ1-2|TRBV5-1
CASSLDSLGGFYGGYTF
TGCGCCAGCAGCTTGGATTCACTTGGGGGTTTCTATGGTGGCTACACCTTC
>-|-|TRBJ2-3|TRBV5-5
CASSPGATDTQYF
TGTGCCAGCAGCCCGGGGGCCACAGATACGCAGTATTTT
>-|once|TRBJ1-1|TRBV7-8
CASSPRTVNTEAFF
TGTGCCAGCAGCCCACGGACGGTGAACACTGAAGCTTTCTTT
>-|few|TRBJ1-5|TRBV5-1
CASSVDTGKGQPQHF
TGCGCCAGCAGCGTCGACACCGGTAAAGGACAGCCCCAGCATTTT
>-|-|TRBJ1-5|TRBV21-1
CASSKSGTMNQPQHF
TGTGCCAGCAGCAAATCCGGGACAATGAATCAGCCCCAGCATTTT
>TRBD1|-|TRBJ2-4|TRBV2
CASSPGTGGVENIQYF
TGTGCCAGCAGTCCCGGGACAGGGGGAGTGGAAAACATTCAGTACTTC
>TRBD1|-|TRBJ1-6|TRBV5-1
CASSQNRGFLSPLHF
TGCGCCAGCAGTCAAAACAGGGGATTTCTATCACCCCTCCACTTT
>-|-|TRBJ1-6|TRBV30
CAWSVPDLSSYNSPLHF
TGTGCCTGGAGTGTACCGGACCTGAGCTCCTATAATTCACCCCTCCACTTT
>-|few|TRBJ1-4|TRBV15
CATSRMMGGGDEKLFF
TGTGCCACCAGCAGAATGATGGGGGGCGGAGATGAAAAACTGTTTTTT
>-|-|TRBJ1-3|TRBV28
CASSFSPGNTIYF
TGTGCCAGCAGTTTCTCGCCCGGAAACACCATATATTTT